The rows below give T cell receptor beta chains drawn from one sample of a study of regulatory T cells in long-lasting Graves disease. One entry per CDR3 protein, called by TCRdb with MiXCR from the multiplex PCR reads. Counted here are about 540,000 distinct CDR3 sequences, about 14% occurring once; the ten biggest clones make up roughly 9.7%. These same records also appear under a second study, on T cells in Graves' hyperthyroidism and ophthalmopathy.

Sequenced here: peripheral blood mononuclear cells (PBMCs), sampled at new diagnosis, from a patient treated with antithyroid drugs. These receptors were taken from a man between 25 and 39 years old with Graves disease. Both conserved end residues are part of each CDR3. Fields, in order: J gene, V gene, CDR3 protein.

J gene: TRBJ2-3; V gene: TRBV2; CDR3 protein: CASRSPWAREMTDTQYF
J gene: TRBJ1-2; V gene: TRBV30; CDR3 protein: CARRDRGGYGYTF
J gene: TRBJ2-7; V gene: TRBV19; CDR3 protein: CASSWGLAGGSTEYEQYF
J gene: TRBJ1-1; V gene: TRBV28; CDR3 protein: CASRPGQRATEAFF
J gene: TRBJ2-3; V gene: TRBV12-3/TRBV12-4; CDR3 protein: CASGTSQPGAQYF
J gene: TRBJ2-7; V gene: TRBV11-2; CDR3 protein: CASSLSDRLTNEQYF
J gene: TRBJ2-5; V gene: TRBV5-5; CDR3 protein: CASSLASAGRVRRETQYF
J gene: TRBJ2-5; V gene: TRBV20-1; CDR3 protein: CSASGTSGTRETQYF
J gene: TRBJ2-4; V gene: TRBV19; CDR3 protein: CASSVELGAKNIQYF
J gene: TRBJ2-1; V gene: TRBV24-1; CDR3 protein: CATSIADYNEQFF
J gene: TRBJ2-5; V gene: TRBV7-2; CDR3 protein: CASSFPPETQYF
J gene: TRBJ1-4; V gene: TRBV5-1; CDR3 protein: CASSPLVEATNEKLFF
J gene: TRBJ1-1; V gene: TRBV29-1; CDR3 protein: CSVVDRGTEAFF
J gene: TRBJ1-5; V gene: TRBV12-3/TRBV12-4; CDR3 protein: CASRPTGDQPQHF
J gene: TRBJ1-2; V gene: TRBV30; CDR3 protein: CAWSRDNSNYGYTF
J gene: TRBJ1-1; V gene: TRBV11-2; CDR3 protein: CASSSRTGRNLMNTEAFF
J gene: TRBJ2-7; V gene: TRBV7-2; CDR3 protein: CASSLAQTVYEQYF
J gene: TRBJ1-4; V gene: TRBV5-8; CDR3 protein: CASSQVRGRISGEKLFF
J gene: TRBJ1-1; V gene: TRBV15; CDR3 protein: CATSREEGPTEAFF
J gene: TRBJ2-5; V gene: TRBV5-1; CDR3 protein: CASSLLPSSETQYF
J gene: TRBJ2-3; V gene: TRBV5-1; CDR3 protein: CASRVLAGSTDTQYF
J gene: TRBJ2-7; V gene: TRBV28; CDR3 protein: CASSRVGYEQYF
J gene: TRBJ2-3; V gene: TRBV12-3/TRBV12-4; CDR3 protein: CASSWGLVVSDTQYF
J gene: TRBJ1-6; V gene: TRBV27; CDR3 protein: CASSPQGSSYNSPLHF
J gene: TRBJ2-5; V gene: TRBV3-1; CDR3 protein: CASSPGRGSVKTQYF
J gene: TRBJ2-7; V gene: TRBV5-1; CDR3 protein: CAGSLTSGTYEQYF